This T cell receptor (beta chain) was profiled in a study of beta chain features in type 1 diabetes. Every isolated RNA sample was fully reverse transcribed, so sequencing captured expressed TCRB transcripts. TCRdb keeps only in-frame clones here, not all; method: immunoSEQ multiplex PCR. The data contain around 290,000 clones, roughly 8% of them seen just once; the ten biggest clones take up approximately 0.93%. The CDR3 loop spans 13 amino acids. Trimming took off 3 bases at V and 5 bases at J, with 10 bases between the two ends. Germline CDR1 and CDR2: KGHSH and LQKENI. This sequence was found in a woman younger than 35 in good health. The chain links TRBV18 to TRBJ2-5; possibly TRBD1 for D (5 bases). The sequencing input was central memory CD4+ T cells from blood. The chain's CDR3 is CASSPAKGETQYF. CDR3 sequence (DNA): TGTGCCAGCTCACCTGCGAAGGGGGAGACCCAGTACTTC. The full variable domain, with the rest looked up from reference TRBV18 and TRBJ2-5, is NAGVMQNPRHLVRRRGQEARLRCSPMKGHSHVYWYRQLPEEGLKFMVYLQKENIIDESGMPKERFSAEFPKEGPSILRIQQVVRGDSAAYFCASSPAKGETQYFGPGTRLLVL.